This T cell receptor beta chain was identified in a study of blood T cell repertoires in COVID-19. Sequencing was performed with immunoSEQ multiplex PCR; in TCRdb, only in-frame clones are kept and a portion is missing. This sample has approximately 20,000 clones, with approximately 90% found just once. CDR3 length: 12 residues. The ends lost 1 base at V and 7 bases at J; junction bases unmatched: 0. This TCR was sampled from a man in his sixties or seventies with acute or convalescent COVID-19. The material sequenced was peripheral blood. This chain uses TRBV12-3 or TRBV12-4 with TRBJ1-1; 7 bases align to TRBD1. The chain's CDR3 is CASSLGQGEAFF. The CDR3 DNA reads TGTGCCAGCAGTTTAGGACAGGGTGAAGCTTTCTTT.